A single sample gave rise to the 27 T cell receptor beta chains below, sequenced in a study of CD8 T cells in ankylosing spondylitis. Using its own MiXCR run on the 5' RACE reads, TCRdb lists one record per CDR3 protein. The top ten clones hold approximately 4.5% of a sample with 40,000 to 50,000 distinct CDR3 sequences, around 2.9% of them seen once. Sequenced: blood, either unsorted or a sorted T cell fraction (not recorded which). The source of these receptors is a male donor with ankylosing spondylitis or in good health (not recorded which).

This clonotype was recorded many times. The CDR3 protein is CASSVATGSTYGYTF. The CDR3 nucleotides are TGTGCCAGCAGCGTAGCTACAGGTTCTACTTATGGCTACACCTTC. The chain has TRBV9 and TRBJ1-2; the D gene is possibly TRBD1 (5 bases). V was shortened by 0 bases and J by 5 bases, with 14 bases between the two germline ends. CDR1 is SGDLS, CDR2 YYNGEE, per germline. The CDR3 has 15 amino acids.

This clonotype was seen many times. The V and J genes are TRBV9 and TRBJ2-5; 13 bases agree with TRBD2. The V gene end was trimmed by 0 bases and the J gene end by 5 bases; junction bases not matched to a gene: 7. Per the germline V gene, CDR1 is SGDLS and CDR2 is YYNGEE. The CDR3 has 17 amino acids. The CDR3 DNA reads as TGTGCCAGCAGCGTAGGAACTAGCGGGAGGGCCGGGGAGACCCAGTACTTC. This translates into CASSVGTSGRAGETQYF.

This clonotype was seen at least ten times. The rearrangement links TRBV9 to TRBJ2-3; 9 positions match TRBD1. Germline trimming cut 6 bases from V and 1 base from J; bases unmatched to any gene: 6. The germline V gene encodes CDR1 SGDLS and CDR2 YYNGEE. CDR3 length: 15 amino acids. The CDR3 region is CASNRQGEGTDTQYF. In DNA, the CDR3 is TGTGCCAGCAATAGACAGGGGGAAGGCACAGATACGCAGTATTTT.

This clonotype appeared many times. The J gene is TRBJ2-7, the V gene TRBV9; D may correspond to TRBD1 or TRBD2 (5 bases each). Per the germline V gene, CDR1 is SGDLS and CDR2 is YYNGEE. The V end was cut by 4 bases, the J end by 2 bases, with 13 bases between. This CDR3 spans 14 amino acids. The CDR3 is CASSTRDPPYEQYF. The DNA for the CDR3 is TGTGCCAGCAGCACCCGGGACCCACCCTACGAGCAGTACTTC.

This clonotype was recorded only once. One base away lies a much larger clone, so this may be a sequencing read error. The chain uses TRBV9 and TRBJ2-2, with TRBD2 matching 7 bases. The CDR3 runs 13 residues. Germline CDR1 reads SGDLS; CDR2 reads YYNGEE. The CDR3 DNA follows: TGTGCCAGCAGCCCCATCCTTGGGGGGGAGCAGTTTTTT. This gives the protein CASSPILGGEQFF. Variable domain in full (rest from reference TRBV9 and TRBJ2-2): DSGVTQTPKHLITATGQRVTLRCSPRSGDLSVYWYQQSLDQGLQFLIQYYNGEERAKGNILERFSAQQFPDLHSELNLSSLELGDSALYFCASSPILGGEQFFGEGSRLTVL.

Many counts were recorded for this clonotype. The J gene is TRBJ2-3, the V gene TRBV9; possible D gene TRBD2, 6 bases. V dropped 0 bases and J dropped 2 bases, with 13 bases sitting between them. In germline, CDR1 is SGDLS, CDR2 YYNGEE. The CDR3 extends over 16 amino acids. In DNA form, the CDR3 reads TGTGCCAGCAGCGTAGTTGCCGGGAGCGACACAGATACGCAGTATTTT. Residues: CASSVVAGSDTDTQYF.

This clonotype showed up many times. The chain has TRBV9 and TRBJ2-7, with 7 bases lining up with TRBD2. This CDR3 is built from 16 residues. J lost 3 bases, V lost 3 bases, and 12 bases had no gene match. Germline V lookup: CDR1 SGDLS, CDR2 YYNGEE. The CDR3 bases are TGTGCCAGCAGCGCAGGCCTCCGGGACTATAACTACGAGCAGTACTTC. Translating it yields CASSAGLRDYNYEQYF.

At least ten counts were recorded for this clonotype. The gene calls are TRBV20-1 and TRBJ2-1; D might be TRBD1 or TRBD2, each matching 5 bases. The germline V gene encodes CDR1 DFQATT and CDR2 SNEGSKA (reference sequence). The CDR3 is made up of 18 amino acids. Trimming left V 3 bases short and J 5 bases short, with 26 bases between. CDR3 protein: CSASWGGPSPKVDNEQFF. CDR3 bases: TGCAGTGCTAGCTGGGGCGGGCCCTCCCCGAAAGTCGACAATGAGCAGTTCTTC.

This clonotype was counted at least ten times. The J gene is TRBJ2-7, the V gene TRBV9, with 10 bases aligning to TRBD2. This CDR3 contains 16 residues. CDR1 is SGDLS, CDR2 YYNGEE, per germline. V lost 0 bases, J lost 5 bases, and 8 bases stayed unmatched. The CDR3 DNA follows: TGTGCCAGCAGCGTAGCTAGCGGGAGCACCCTCAACGAGCAGTACTTC. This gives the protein CASSVASGSTLNEQYF.

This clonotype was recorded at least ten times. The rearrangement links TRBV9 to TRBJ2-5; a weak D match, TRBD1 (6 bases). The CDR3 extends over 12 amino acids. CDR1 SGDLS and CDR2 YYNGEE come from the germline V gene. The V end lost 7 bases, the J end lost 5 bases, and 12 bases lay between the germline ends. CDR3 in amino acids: CASGTGQETQYF. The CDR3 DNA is TGTGCCAGCGGCACAGGACAGGAGACCCAGTACTTC.

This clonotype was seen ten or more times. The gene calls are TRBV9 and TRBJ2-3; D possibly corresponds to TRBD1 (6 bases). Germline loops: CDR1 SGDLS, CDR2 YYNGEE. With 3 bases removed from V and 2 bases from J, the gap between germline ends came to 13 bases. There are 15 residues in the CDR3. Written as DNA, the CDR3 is TGTGCCAGCAGCGCACCGGGACATCTCACAGATACGCAGTATTTT. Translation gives CASSAPGHLTDTQYF. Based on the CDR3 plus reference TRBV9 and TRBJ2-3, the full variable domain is DSGVTQTPKHLITATGQRVTLRCSPRSGDLSVYWYQQSLDQGLQFLIQYYNGEERAKGNILERFSAQQFPDLHSELNLSSLELGDSALYFCASSAPGHLTDTQYFGPGTRLTVL.

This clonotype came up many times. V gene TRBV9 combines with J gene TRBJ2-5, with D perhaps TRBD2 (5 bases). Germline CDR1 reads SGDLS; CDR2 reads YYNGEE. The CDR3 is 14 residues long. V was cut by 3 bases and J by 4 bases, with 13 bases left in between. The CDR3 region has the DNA TGTGCCAGCAGCGCCGGGATTAACCTAGAGACCCAGTACTTC. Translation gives CASSAGINLETQYF.

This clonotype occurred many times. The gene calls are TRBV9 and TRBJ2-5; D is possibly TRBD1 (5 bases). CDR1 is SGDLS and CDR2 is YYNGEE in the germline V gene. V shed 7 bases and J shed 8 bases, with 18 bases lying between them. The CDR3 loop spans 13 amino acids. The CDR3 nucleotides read TGTGCCAGCTCGTCAGCTACAAGGGGAACCCAGTACTTC. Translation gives CASSSATRGTQYF.

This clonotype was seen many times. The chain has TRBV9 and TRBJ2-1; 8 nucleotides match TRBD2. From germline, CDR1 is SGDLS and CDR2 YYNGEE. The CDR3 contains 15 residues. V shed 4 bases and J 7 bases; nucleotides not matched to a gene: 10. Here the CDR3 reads CASSRGGLAGNEQFF. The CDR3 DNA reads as TGTGCCAGCAGCAGAGGGGGTTTAGCGGGGAATGAGCAGTTCTTC. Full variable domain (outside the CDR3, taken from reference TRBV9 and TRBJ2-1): DSGVTQTPKHLITATGQRVTLRCSPRSGDLSVYWYQQSLDQGLQFLIQYYNGEERAKGNILERFSAQQFPDLHSELNLSSLELGDSALYFCASSRGGLAGNEQFFGPGTRLTVL.

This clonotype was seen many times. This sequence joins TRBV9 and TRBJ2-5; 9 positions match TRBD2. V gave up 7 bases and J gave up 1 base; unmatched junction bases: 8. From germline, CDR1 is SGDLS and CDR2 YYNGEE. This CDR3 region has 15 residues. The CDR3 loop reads CASGLSGRFQETQYF. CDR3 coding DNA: TGTGCCAGCGGACTCAGCGGGAGGTTCCAAGAGACCCAGTACTTC.

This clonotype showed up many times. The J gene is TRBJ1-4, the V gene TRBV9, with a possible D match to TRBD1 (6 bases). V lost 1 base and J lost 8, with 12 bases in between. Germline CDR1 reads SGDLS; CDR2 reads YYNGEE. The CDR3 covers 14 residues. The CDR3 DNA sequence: TGTGCCAGCAGCGTAACAGGGTTACCCGAAAAACTGTTTTTT. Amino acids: CASSVTGLPEKLFF.

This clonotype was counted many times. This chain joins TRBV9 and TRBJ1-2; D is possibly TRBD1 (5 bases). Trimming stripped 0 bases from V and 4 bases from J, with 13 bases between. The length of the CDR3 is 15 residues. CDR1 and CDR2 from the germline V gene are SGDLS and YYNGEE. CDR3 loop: CASSVAPGRSYGYTF. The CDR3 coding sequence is TGTGCCAGCAGCGTAGCTCCGGGGCGAAGCTATGGCTACACCTTC.

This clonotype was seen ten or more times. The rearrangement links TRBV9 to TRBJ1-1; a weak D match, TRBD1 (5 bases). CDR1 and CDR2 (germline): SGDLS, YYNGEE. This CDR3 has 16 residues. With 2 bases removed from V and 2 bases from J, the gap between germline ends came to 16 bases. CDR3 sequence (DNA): TGTGCCAGCAGCGTCCCCGGGACGGATCTAAACACTGAAGCTTTCTTT. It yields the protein CASSVPGTDLNTEAFF.

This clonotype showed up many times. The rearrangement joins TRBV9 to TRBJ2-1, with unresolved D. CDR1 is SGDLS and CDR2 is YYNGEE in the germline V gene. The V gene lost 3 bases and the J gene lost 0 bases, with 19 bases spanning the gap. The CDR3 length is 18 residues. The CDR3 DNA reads TGTGCCAGCAGCGCAGTACCGACGGCAATCAGCTCCTACAATGAGCAGTTCTTC. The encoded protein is CASSAVPTAISSYNEQFF.

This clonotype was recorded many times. CDR3 nucleotide sequence: TGTGCCAGCAGCGTAGGGGAGGGGAAGGCCCAGCGGAATGAGCAGTTCTTC. It yields the protein CASSVGEGKAQRNEQFF. This chain connects TRBV9 to TRBJ2-1; 7 bases are a match to TRBD2. V dropped 0 bases and J dropped 7; count of bases not matched to a gene: 13. Germline CDR1 reads SGDLS; CDR2 reads YYNGEE. The CDR3 has 17 residues.

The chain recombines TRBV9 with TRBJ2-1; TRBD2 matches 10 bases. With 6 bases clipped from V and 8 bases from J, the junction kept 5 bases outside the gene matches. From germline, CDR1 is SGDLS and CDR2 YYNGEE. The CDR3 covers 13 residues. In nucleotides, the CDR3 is TGTGCCAGCAATAGCGGGAGGAGGTATGAGCAGTTCTTC. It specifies CASNSGRRYEQFF.

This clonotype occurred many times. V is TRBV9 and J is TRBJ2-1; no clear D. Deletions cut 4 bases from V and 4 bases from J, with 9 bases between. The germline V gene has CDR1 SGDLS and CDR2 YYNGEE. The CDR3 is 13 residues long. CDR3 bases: TGTGCCAGCAGCCCTCCCCGATACAATGAGCAGTTCTTC. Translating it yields CASSPPRYNEQFF.

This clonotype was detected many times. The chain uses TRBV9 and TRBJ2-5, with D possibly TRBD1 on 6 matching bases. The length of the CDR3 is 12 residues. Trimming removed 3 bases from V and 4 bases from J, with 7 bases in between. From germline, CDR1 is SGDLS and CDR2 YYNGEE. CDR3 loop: CASSARGETQYF. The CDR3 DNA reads TGTGCCAGCAGCGCCAGGGGAGAGACCCAGTACTTC.

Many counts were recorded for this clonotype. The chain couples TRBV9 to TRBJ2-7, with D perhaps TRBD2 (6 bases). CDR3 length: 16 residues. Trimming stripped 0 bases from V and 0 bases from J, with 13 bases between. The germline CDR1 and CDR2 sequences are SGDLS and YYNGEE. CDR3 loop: CASSVDHSGSSYEQYF. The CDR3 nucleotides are TGTGCCAGCAGCGTAGATCATTCCGGGAGCTCCTACGAGCAGTACTTC.

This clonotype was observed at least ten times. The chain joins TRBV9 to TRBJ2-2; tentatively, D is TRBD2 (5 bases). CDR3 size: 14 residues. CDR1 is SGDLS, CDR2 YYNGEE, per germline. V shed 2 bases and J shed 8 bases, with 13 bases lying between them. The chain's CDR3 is CASSVSFSVGELFF. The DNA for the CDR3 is TGTGCCAGCAGCGTTTCCTTTAGCGTTGGGGAGCTGTTTTTT.

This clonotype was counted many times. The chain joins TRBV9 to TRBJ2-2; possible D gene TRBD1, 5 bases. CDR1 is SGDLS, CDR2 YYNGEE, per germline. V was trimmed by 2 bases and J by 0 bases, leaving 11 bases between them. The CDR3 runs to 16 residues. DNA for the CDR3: TGTGCCAGCAGCGTCACAGGAACTCCGAACACCGGGGAGCTGTTTTTT. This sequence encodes CASSVTGTPNTGELFF.

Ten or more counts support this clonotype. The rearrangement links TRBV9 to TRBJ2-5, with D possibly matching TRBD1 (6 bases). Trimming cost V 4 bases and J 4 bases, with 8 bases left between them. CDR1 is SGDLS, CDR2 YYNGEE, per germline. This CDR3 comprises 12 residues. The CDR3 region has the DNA TGTGCCAGCAGCACAGGGAGAGAGACCCAGTACTTC. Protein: CASSTGRETQYF.